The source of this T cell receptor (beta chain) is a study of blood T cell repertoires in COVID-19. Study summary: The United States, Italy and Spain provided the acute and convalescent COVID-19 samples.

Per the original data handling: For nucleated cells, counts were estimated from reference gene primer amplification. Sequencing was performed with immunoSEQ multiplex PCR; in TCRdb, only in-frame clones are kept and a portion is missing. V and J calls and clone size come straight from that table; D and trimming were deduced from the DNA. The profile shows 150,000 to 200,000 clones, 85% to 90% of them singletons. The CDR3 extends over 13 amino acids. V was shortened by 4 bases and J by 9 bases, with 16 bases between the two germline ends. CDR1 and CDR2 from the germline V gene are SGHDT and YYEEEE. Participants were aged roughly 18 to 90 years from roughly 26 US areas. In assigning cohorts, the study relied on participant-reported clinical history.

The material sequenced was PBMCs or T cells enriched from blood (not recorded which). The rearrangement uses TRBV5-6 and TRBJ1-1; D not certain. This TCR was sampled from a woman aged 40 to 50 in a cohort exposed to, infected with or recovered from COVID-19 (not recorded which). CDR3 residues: CASSLGGRQKAFF. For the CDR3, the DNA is TGTGCCAGCAGCCTGGGTGGCAGGCAAAAAGCTTTCTTT.